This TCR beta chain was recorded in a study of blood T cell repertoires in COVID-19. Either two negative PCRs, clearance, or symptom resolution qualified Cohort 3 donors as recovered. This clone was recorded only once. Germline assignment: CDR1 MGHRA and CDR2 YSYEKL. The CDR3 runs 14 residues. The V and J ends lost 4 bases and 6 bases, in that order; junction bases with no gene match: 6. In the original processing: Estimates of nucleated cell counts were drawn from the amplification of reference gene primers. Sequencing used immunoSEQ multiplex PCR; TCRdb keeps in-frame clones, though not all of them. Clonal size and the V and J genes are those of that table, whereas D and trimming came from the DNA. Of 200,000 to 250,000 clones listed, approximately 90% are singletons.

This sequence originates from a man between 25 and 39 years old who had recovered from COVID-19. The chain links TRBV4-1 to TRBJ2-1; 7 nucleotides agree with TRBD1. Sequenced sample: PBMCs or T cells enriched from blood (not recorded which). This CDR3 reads CASSPRTGSNEQFF. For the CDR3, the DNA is TGCGCCAGCAGCCCCCGGACAGGTAGCAATGAGCAGTTCTTC.